A selection of T cell receptor beta chains follows, all from one sample in a study of T cell responses to AZD1222 COVID-19 vaccine. The table came from immunoSEQ multiplex PCR; TCRdb's copy has only in-frame clones and leaves some out. The table includes approximately 90,000 clones, over 75% detected once. This specimen consisted of peripheral blood, obtained 28 days after the second AZD1222 dose. The receptors originated from an adult who received the AZD1222 COVID-19 vaccine. The CDR3 runs from the conserved cysteine through the conserved F or W. The order of the fields is CDR3 protein, J gene, D gene, V gene, CDR3 length. A D gene is named only where the DNA matches it firmly.

CASSYREMNTEAFF | TRBJ1-1 | - | TRBV6-5 | 14
CATRPRQLNYGYTF | TRBJ1-2 | - | TRBV21-1 | 14
CASSHSGQGVNEKLFF | TRBJ1-4 | TRBD1 | TRBV3-1/TRBV3-2 | 16
CASRIAGVSDTQYF | TRBJ2-3 | TRBD2 | TRBV19 | 14
CASSSIVLGAFF | TRBJ1-1 | - | TRBV7-2 | 12
CASAEGGYNSPLHF | TRBJ1-6 | - | TRBV10-1 | 14
CAWSPGGAYNEQFF | TRBJ2-1 | TRBD2 | TRBV30 | 14
CASSQRQGDTEAFF | TRBJ1-1 | TRBD1 | TRBV3-1/TRBV3-2 | 14
CASSRGHEKLFF | TRBJ1-4 | - | TRBV5-1 | 12
CATSGGPSGANVLTF | TRBJ2-6 | - | TRBV24-1 | 15
CASSYRPSSYNEQFF | TRBJ2-1 | - | TRBV6-5 | 15
CASSSWTGISSGNTIYF | TRBJ1-3 | TRBD1 | TRBV6-2/TRBV6-3 | 17
CASSIRQGNTEAFF | TRBJ1-1 | TRBD1 | TRBV19 | 14
CASSQAGQGNLGELFF | TRBJ2-2 | TRBD1 | TRBV4-1 | 16
CASSFGLPYEQYF | TRBJ2-7 | - | TRBV12-3/TRBV12-4 | 13
CASSFRRNTEAFF | TRBJ1-1 | - | TRBV27 | 13
CASSPTENQPQHF | TRBJ1-5 | - | TRBV27 | 13
CASSQVGGSQPQHF | TRBJ1-5 | - | TRBV7-8 | 14
CAISRTGGSEAFF | TRBJ1-1 | TRBD1 | TRBV10-3 | 13
CASSPRGGQRNEQFF | TRBJ2-1 | TRBD2 | TRBV5-1 | 15
CASSFTGTGYTDTQYF | TRBJ2-3 | - | TRBV3-1/TRBV3-2 | 16
CATTGLPDYNSPLHF | TRBJ1-6 | - | TRBV7-9 | 15
CASSVVGGNEQYF | TRBJ2-7 | - | TRBV9 | 13
CASMVERSPLHF | TRBJ1-6 | - | TRBV28 | 12
CASSQGSQETQYF | TRBJ2-5 | - | TRBV4-1 | 13
CASSPLPAHSNTEAFF | TRBJ1-1 | - | TRBV18 | 16
CASSIIAGATNEQFF | TRBJ2-1 | TRBD2 | TRBV19 | 15
CASQGAVNTGELFF | TRBJ2-2 | - | TRBV6-4 | 14